This TCR beta chain was captured by sequencing in a study of identical twins. MiXCR, run by TCRdb on the 5' RACE reads, gives a single entry per CDR3 protein. The table shows under 1 million distinct CDR3 sequences, with 9% to 15% occurring only once. This CDR3 comprises 15 residues. The germline CDR1 and CDR2 sequences are SGHRS and YFSETQ. V shed 5 bases and J 5 bases; nucleotides not matched to a gene: 10. Separately, the same data were catalogued under a study of yellow fever vaccine responses in identical twins.

The receptor was derived from a woman between 18 and 29 years old in good health. The rearrangement links TRBV5-1 to TRBJ2-7, with 10 nucleotides matching TRBD1. Source material: PBMCs. The CDR3 is CASREPDRGIDEQYF. In DNA, the CDR3 is TGCGCCAGCAGAGAGCCGGACAGGGGGATCGACGAGCAGTACTTC.